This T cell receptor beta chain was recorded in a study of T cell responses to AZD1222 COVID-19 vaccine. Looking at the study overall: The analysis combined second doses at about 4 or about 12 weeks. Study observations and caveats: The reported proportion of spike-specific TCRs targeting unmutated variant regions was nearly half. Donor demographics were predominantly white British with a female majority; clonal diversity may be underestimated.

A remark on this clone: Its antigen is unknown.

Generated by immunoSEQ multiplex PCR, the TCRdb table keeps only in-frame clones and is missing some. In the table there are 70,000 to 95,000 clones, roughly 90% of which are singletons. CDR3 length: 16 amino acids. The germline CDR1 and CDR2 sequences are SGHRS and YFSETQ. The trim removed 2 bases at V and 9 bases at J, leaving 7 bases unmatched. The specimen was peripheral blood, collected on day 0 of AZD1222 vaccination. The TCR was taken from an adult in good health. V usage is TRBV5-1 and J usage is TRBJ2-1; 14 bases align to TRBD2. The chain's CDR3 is CASSLGGTSGRSEQFF. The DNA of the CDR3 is TGCGCCAGCAGCTTAGGAGGGACTAGCGGGAGAAGTGAGCAGTTCTTC.